This T cell receptor (beta chain) derives from a study of blood T cells in healthy people across ages. Then a second PCR, running about 6 to 12 cycles, was carried out with a sample-barcoded 5' primer and a J-beta primer mix. Template switching added a 12-random-nucleotide identifier to every cDNA molecule. Using its own MiXCR run on the 5' RACE reads, TCRdb lists one record per CDR3 protein. The sample gives approximately 360,000 distinct CDR3 sequences, 45% to 65% of which show up once; under 60% is in the top ten. Trimming pared 7 bases from V and 11 bases from J, leaving 20 bases between. This CDR3 comprises 12 residues. Germline CDR1 SQVTM, CDR2 ANQGSEA. As regards this clonotype: Antigen specificity is unknown.

Study conclusions and caveats: When set beside aged donors, long-lived donors presented more naive CD4+ cells and higher diversity. With naive T cell percentage, TCR beta diversity showed a strong correlation.

Sequencing was performed on blood. The chain has TRBV29-1 and TRBJ2-5; D might be TRBD2 (5 bases). This TCR was recovered from a man in his fifties or sixties in good health. CDR3 sequence: CSAGTGFGEQYF. In DNA, the CDR3 is TGCAGCGCCGGCACGGGGTTTGGGGAGCAGTACTTC.